The clone carrying this T cell receptor (beta chain) was counted between two and nine times. This record comes from a study of T-cell memory formation after mild COVID-19. V lost 1 base and J lost 6; bases outside the gene matches: 4. The CDR3 consists of 14 residues. TCRdb redid the calling of the 5' RACE reads with MiXCR, one entry per CDR3 protein. The repertoire has 350,000 to 550,000 distinct CDR3 sequences, roughly 18% of them found once; the top ten carry 20% to 25%. The sample comprised PBMCs or a T cell subset sorted from them (not recorded which). The source is a man younger than 35 who had mild COVID-19 (a few samples of this study predate the infection). Cell type and time point are not known. The chain carries TRBV12-3 or TRBV12-4 and TRBJ2-3; TRBD2 matches at 7 bases. In DNA, the CDR3 is TGTGCCAGCAGTTTAGGGACTAGTTACGATACGCAGTATTTT. Encoded protein: CASSLGTSYDTQYF.